This is a list of T cell receptor beta chains from one sample in a study of blood T cell repertoires in COVID-19. Repertoires were generated with immunoSEQ multiplex PCR, while TCRdb's copy carries only in-frame clones and drops some. Among 200,000 to 250,000 clones listed, 88% were seen once. Source material: PBMCs or T cells enriched from blood (not recorded which). These receptors were taken from a woman in her twenties or thirties who had recovered from COVID-19. Each CDR3 is given with its conserved first and last residue. The D gene is left open where the match is weak.

V gene: TRBV6-2/TRBV6-3; D gene: NA; J gene: TRBJ1-5; CDR3 protein: CASSSREGVEQPQHF
V gene: TRBV5-4; D gene: TRBD1; J gene: TRBJ2-1; CDR3 protein: CASSLAGPWTGFYNEQFF
V gene: TRBV4-3; D gene: NA; J gene: TRBJ1-1; CDR3 protein: CASSQGVRMNTEAFF
V gene: TRBV4-3; D gene: NA; J gene: TRBJ2-5; CDR3 protein: CASSQDSGYQETQYF
V gene: TRBV5-1; D gene: TRBD1; J gene: TRBJ2-6; CDR3 protein: CASSRDRSNSGANVLTF
V gene: TRBV7-8; D gene: NA; J gene: TRBJ1-3; CDR3 protein: CASSQQGITGNTIYF
V gene: TRBV18; D gene: NA; J gene: TRBJ2-1; CDR3 protein: CASSRRGSDEQFF
V gene: TRBV3-1/TRBV3-2; D gene: NA; J gene: TRBJ2-1; CDR3 protein: CASRGGGHSSYNEQFF
V gene: TRBV2; D gene: TRBD1; J gene: TRBJ2-1; CDR3 protein: CASSEALWDSNEQFF
V gene: TRBV9; D gene: NA; J gene: TRBJ2-3; CDR3 protein: CASSVSPGVGTDTQYF
V gene: TRBV7-8; D gene: NA; J gene: TRBJ2-1; CDR3 protein: CASSLDRNHNEQFF
V gene: TRBV9; D gene: NA; J gene: TRBJ1-2; CDR3 protein: CASSPDRTNYGYTF
V gene: TRBV5-6; D gene: NA; J gene: TRBJ1-1; CDR3 protein: CASSTTGSPPEAFF
V gene: TRBV4-3; D gene: NA; J gene: TRBJ1-4; CDR3 protein: CASSQTYTGTGEKLFF
V gene: TRBV11-1; D gene: NA; J gene: TRBJ1-1; CDR3 protein: CASKRGSGAEAFF
V gene: TRBV5-6; D gene: TRBD1; J gene: TRBJ1-2; CDR3 protein: CASSLGGQGIGNYGYTF
V gene: TRBV7-9; D gene: NA; J gene: TRBJ2-7; CDR3 protein: CASSYPGHHYEQYF
V gene: TRBV11-3; D gene: NA; J gene: TRBJ2-3; CDR3 protein: CASSSSISHTQYF
V gene: TRBV9; D gene: NA; J gene: TRBJ1-1; CDR3 protein: CASSPSGVNTEAFF
V gene: TRBV19; D gene: NA; J gene: TRBJ1-1; CDR3 protein: CASRPQVVNTEAFF
V gene: TRBV6-5; D gene: NA; J gene: TRBJ2-3; CDR3 protein: CASSSSTDTQYF
V gene: TRBV9; D gene: TRBD2; J gene: TRBJ2-1; CDR3 protein: CASSVASGEYNEQFF
V gene: TRBV11-2; D gene: NA; J gene: TRBJ1-1; CDR3 protein: CASSLDPGDEAFF
V gene: TRBV18; D gene: NA; J gene: TRBJ2-1; CDR3 protein: CASSPPGDLYNEQFF
V gene: TRBV5-1; D gene: TRBD1; J gene: TRBJ2-1; CDR3 protein: CASRPTGPYNEQFF
V gene: TRBV27; D gene: NA; J gene: TRBJ1-1; CDR3 protein: CASSLSNRAVAFF
V gene: TRBV4-3; D gene: NA; J gene: TRBJ1-5; CDR3 protein: CASSLERDRNQPQHF
V gene: TRBV19; D gene: NA; J gene: TRBJ1-1; CDR3 protein: CASLTGNSEAFF
V gene: TRBV4-2; D gene: TRBD2; J gene: TRBJ2-3; CDR3 protein: CASSQERGSGGITDTQYF
V gene: TRBV9; D gene: TRBD1; J gene: TRBJ1-2; CDR3 protein: CASSMDRGNGYTF
V gene: TRBV5-4; D gene: TRBD2; J gene: TRBJ2-3; CDR3 protein: CASKPHPSGVPDTQYF
V gene: TRBV3-1/TRBV3-2; D gene: TRBD1; J gene: TRBJ2-7; CDR3 protein: CASSRQGQTNYEQYF
V gene: TRBV19; D gene: NA; J gene: TRBJ1-5; CDR3 protein: CASKGLTIYSNQPQHF
V gene: TRBV6-2/TRBV6-3; D gene: NA; J gene: TRBJ1-5; CDR3 protein: CASSWALRNQPQHF
V gene: TRBV7-2; D gene: TRBD2; J gene: TRBJ2-2; CDR3 protein: CASSLVAGGRNTGELFF
V gene: TRBV5-1; D gene: NA; J gene: TRBJ1-1; CDR3 protein: CASSLDRANTEAFF
V gene: TRBV29-1; D gene: NA; J gene: TRBJ2-7; CDR3 protein: CSALTAINSYEQYF
V gene: TRBV28; D gene: TRBD1; J gene: TRBJ2-7; CDR3 protein: CASSLVGQGLYEQYF
V gene: TRBV19; D gene: NA; J gene: TRBJ1-5; CDR3 protein: CASSATGREQPQHF
V gene: TRBV11-1; D gene: TRBD1; J gene: TRBJ1-1; CDR3 protein: CASLGQGALDAEAFF
V gene: TRBV27; D gene: TRBD1; J gene: TRBJ1-2; CDR3 protein: CASSRWTGDYGYTF